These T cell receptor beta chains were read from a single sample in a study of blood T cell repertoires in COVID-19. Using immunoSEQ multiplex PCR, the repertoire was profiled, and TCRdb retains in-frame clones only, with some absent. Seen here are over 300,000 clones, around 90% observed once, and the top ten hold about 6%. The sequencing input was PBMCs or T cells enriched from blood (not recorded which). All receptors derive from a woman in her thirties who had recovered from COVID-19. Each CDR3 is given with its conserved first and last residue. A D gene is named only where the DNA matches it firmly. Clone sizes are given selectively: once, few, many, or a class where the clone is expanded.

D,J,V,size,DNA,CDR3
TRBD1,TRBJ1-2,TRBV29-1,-,TGCAGCGCCCTGGGACAGAGTTCTGACTATGGCTACACCTTC,CSALGQSSDYGYTF
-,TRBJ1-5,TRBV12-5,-,TGTGCTAGTGGTTTGCTCCGGGGGGAGCGCAATCAGCCCCAGCATTTT,CASGLLRGERNQPQHF
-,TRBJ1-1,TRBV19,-,TGTGCCAGTAGGGTACAGGGTGGCACTGAAGCTTTCTTT,CASRVQGGTEAFF
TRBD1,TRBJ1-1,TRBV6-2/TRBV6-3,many,TGTGCCAGCAGTCATCAACGCGGGACAGCCACCTTGAACACTGAAGCTTTCTTT,CASSHQRGTATLNTEAFF
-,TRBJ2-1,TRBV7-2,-,TGTGCCAGCAGCTCCGCCCTGGGGGGTGAGCAGTTCTTC,CASSSALGGEQFF
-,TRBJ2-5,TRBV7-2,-,TGTGCCAGCAGCTTAGATCGGTTTTGGGCTGGTCAAGAGACCCAGTACTTC,CASSLDRFWAGQETQYF
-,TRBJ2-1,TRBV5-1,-,TGCGCCTCCTCGGGGCCAACAGGGTCCTACAATGAGCAGTTCTTC,CASSGPTGSYNEQFF
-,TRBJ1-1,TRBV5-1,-,TGCGCCAGCGCACAAGATCCCCTGAACACTGAAGCTTTCTTT,CASAQDPLNTEAFF
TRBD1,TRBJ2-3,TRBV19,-,TGTGCCAGTAGTATCAGGGGGCGGGATACGCAGTATTTT,CASSIRGRDTQYF
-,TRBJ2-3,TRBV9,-,TGTGCCAGCAGCGTAGAGGAGGGGGGGAGCACAGATACGCAGTATTTT,CASSVEEGGSTDTQYF
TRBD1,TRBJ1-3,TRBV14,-,TGTGCCAGCAGCCCGGGACAGCTTAACACCATATATTTT,CASSPGQLNTIYF
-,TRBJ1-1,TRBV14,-,TGTGCCAGCAGCCAGGAGACGGTGAACACTGAAGCTTTCTTT,CASSQETVNTEAFF
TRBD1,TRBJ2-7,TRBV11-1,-,TGTGCCAGCAGCCGGGGGACAGGAGTCTACGAGCAGTACTTC,CASSRGTGVYEQYF
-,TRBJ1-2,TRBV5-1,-,TGCGCCAGCAGCCCGGGAGGGGTGGATGGCTACACCTTC,CASSPGGVDGYTF
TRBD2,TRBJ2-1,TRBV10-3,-,TGTGCCATCAGTGATACTAGCGGGGGGAACAATGAGCAGTTCTTC,CAISDTSGGNNEQFF
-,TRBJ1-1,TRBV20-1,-,TGCAGTGCTAGTTACGGGGGGCCGAGGACTGAAGCTTTCTTT,CSASYGGPRTEAFF
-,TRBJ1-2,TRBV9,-,TGTGCCAGCAGCCGGCAAGGGGTTGGCTACACCTTC,CASSRQGVGYTF
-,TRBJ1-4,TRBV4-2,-,TGTGCCAGCAGCTTAATTTCAACTAATGAAAAACTGTTTTTT,CASSLISTNEKLFF
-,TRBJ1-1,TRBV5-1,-,TGCGCCAGCAGCTCCGGACAGTTGAACACTGAAGCTTTCTTT,CASSSGQLNTEAFF
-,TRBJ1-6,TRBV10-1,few,TGCGCCAGCAGTGAGTCCGGGGTTTTGGGTAATTCACCCCTCCACTTT,CASSESGVLGNSPLHF
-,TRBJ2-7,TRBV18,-,TGTGCCAGCTCACCTGACCGGGTGTCCTACGAGCAGTACTTC,CASSPDRVSYEQYF
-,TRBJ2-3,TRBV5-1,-,TGCGCCAGCAGCCGCCAACAGGGCCCCACAGATACGCAGTATTTT,CASSRQQGPTDTQYF
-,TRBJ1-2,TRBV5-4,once,TGTGCCAGCAGCTACATGGCGCTAGCTAACTATGGCTACACCTTC,CASSYMALANYGYTF
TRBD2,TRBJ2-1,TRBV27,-,TGTGCCAGCAGTTCGGGACTAGACCCTTACAATGAGCAGTTCTTC,CASSSGLDPYNEQFF
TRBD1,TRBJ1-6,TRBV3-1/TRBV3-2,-,TGTGCCAGCAGCCAGGGGGCAGGGGGTGTAGGCTCACCCCTCCACTTT,CASSQGAGGVGSPLHF
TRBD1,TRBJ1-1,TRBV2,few,TGTGCCAGCAGTTTCACAGGGGGTGGTACTGAAGCTTTCTTT,CASSFTGGGTEAFF
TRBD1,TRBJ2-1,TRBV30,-,TGTGCCTGGAGTGTGGGGGACAGCTACAATGAGCAGTTCTTC,CAWSVGDSYNEQFF